This TCR beta chain came from a study of cytomegalovirus exposure and HLA in healthy donors (dated by TCRdb to 2017 to 2019). About the investigation overall: An earlier analysis of approximately 590 of the donors reported 250 to 300 Gb of sequence data and more than 90 million unique TCR beta sequences from 150 million to 200 million T cells. An early release that covered 640 HLA-typed donors contained approximately 300 gigabases of sequencing data and 85 million to 100 million unique TCR sequences. Of the 300 to 400 genotyped donors, over 65% fell in the genetic ancestry cluster associated with self-reported Caucasian donors. The study was designed to test whether signatures of past pathogen exposure could be identified by cataloging public T cell receptors. Using immunosequencing, the study profiled T cell repertoires from 500 to 800 subjects and related those repertoires to cytomegalovirus serostatus. Besides the first cohort of hundreds of subjects, a separate validation cohort made up of roughly 130 different subjects was used. High-throughput TCR immunosequencing, statistical association of individual TCRs with disease status, and machine learning were combined to predict cytomegalovirus infection status. In a later analysis, previously published TCR beta repertoires from 666 donors were re-analyzed and high-resolution HLA genotyping was added so that TCR occurrence patterns could be studied. Rather than drawing on any new phenotypic data, the later analysis identified candidate immune exposures from TCR beta sequences and the way those sequences occurred across donors. An earlier analysis of approximately 630 of the donors applied high-throughput TCR beta sequencing to assess whether each TCR beta V gene segment acted as functional or pseudogenic. Donor age, sex, ethnicity and CMV serostatus were compiled together with the repertoire data. In a later genetic analysis, genome-wide SNP genotypes for 398 of the 666 donors were used, and that subset was treated as a discovery cohort. Every discovery cohort repertoire had been produced on one sequencing platform. Class I and class II HLA loci were covered by the typing at four-digit resolution. The number of typed donors differed by locus: about 629-630 for A, B, C, DRB1 and DQB1; approximately 520 for DQA1; 606 for DPA1; and some 450 for DPB1. Because of strong linkage in the cohort, roughly five DR-DQ haplotypes were treated as single units for association and clustering. On average, roughly 240,000 unique TCR beta nucleotide sequences were sequenced per donor among 398 genotyped donors of the cohort, with about 17% of those sequences being non-productive.

The cohort comprised hundreds of healthy bone marrow donors. Cohort members were all nominally healthy when sampled, although unrecorded immune exposures were likely present. The donor was CMV seropositive and was included in the group of some 290 seropositive cohort members. Each donor provided a peripheral blood sample, and peripheral blood mononuclear cells were used for TCR beta sequencing. The Qiagen DNeasy Blood Extraction Kit was used to extract genomic DNA from the blood cell samples. The receptor library was made with the immunoSEQ multiplex PCR assay. For the multiplex PCR, a mixture combining 60 forward primers for TCR Vbeta segments and 13 reverse primers for TCR Jbeta segments was used. The CDR3 region of rearranged TCR beta genes was amplified from genomic DNA with a multiplex PCR assay. The Illumina HiSeq System was used to sequence the amplified TCR beta libraries as 87-base-pair reads. Concerning the study's data processing: In a later analysis, roughly 80 million unique TCR beta chains were counted across the roughly 670 repertoires, and roughly 11 million of these chains were shared by at least two donors. Raw reads were error-corrected and collapsed into unique sequences with a nearest-neighbor algorithm that merged closely related sequences to remove PCR and sequencing errors. CDR3 sequences were aligned to IMGT reference sequences to assign V, D and J gene segments. For a sequence to be retained, a match of at least six nucleotides to both a V gene segment and a J gene segment was required. Rearrangements were called productive when the CDR3 lacked stop codons and stayed in frame with V and J; all others were non-productive. Following IMGT convention, CDR3 was defined as the stretch from the second conserved V-encoded cysteine up to the conserved J-encoded phenylalanine. The earlier analysis of around 640 of the donors excluded sequences that lacked an unambiguous match to a single V gene segment. In an earlier analysis of about 590 of the donors, a V segment was called functional when productive rearrangements were above 56.7%, and segregating when the standard deviation between donors exceeded 5%. A statistical classification framework was built to diagnose cytomegalovirus status from the catalog of TCR beta chain sequences. V and J gene assignment, in a later analysis, came from comparing TCR nucleotide sequences with IMGT/GENE-DB human TR gene sequences. Using the TCRdist pipeline, a later analysis assigned CDR3 sequences along with most-parsimonious VDJ recombination scenarios. In a later analysis, each TCR beta chain was defined by its CDR3 amino acid sequence together with its V-gene family, and reads lacking a unique V-gene family were excluded. In a later analysis, some 600 highly shared, low-generation-probability nucleotide sequences were removed to address suspected cross-contamination and a sequencing artifact. For each public chain, a later analysis derived a clonal expansion index from normalized ranks of inferred template counts within each repertoire. Generation probabilities in a later analysis came from a VDJ recombination model fitted to out-of-frame rearrangements, and those results were checked against IGoR. In a later analysis, hypergeometric tests were used to score TCR-TCR, TCR-HLA and TCR-CMV co-occurrence, with a repertoire-size bias correction applied to TCR pairs. In a later analysis, false discovery rates were estimated by permuting HLA or CMV assignments 20 times. In a later analysis, co-occurring TCRs were grouped with DBSCAN, and TCRdist sequence similarity was added when clustering was performed within HLA-allele-positive subsets. Repertoires with fewer than 30,000 or more than 120,000 public chains, plus five repertoires with anomalous nucleotide sharing, were excluded from co-occurrence clustering. This immuneACCESS table, as held by TCRdb, lists in-frame sequences with V and J called but not all clones. Of the missing ones, under half trace to an unresolved V gene in checked studies; the others have no known cause. V, J and clone size are those of that table, while D and trimming were read from the DNA. The sample table lists roughly 120,000 clones, roughly 80% of them with a count of one. 22% of the sample belongs to the ten largest clones.

Overall study outcomes, separate from this receptor: In a later genetic analysis, a missense DCLRE1C variant was associated with V-gene and J-gene trimming of TCR beta chains, and the association was replicated in an independent cohort. Because counts were too low, 15 to 20 rarely observed V segments, including chromosome 9 orphons, were excluded from the earlier analysis of fewer than 650 of the donors. The authors suggested that the approach could potentially be generalized to other disease states and immunological phenotypes. Broadly in line with IMGT annotations, most TCR beta V segments showed up in productive rearrangements about 87% or about 30% of the time in an earlier analysis of around 550 of the donors. Sequencing depth was assumed to be roughly uniform across donors in the presence/absence analyses, though that assumption may not hold. When HLA alleles, especially DR and DQ, strongly co-occurred, attributing TCR associations to individual alleles was difficult. Because HLA typing was missing for some donors at each locus, association tests included only the typed subset. CMV serostatus was the only immune exposure information available for the cohort. Correlated functional status among segregating V segments might be attributable to linkage disequilibrium, but an unknown experimental factor could not be ruled out. Most TCR sequences were seen in very few donors, while some public TCRs were found in many individuals. A later analysis found that most CMV-associated TCR beta chains appeared HLA-restricted, with HLA associations seemingly driven largely by CMV exposure. A further reported finding was that TCR beta sequences accurately predicted the HLA-A and HLA-B alleles for most subjects in the first cohort. The sequencing pipeline was judged likely to have produced a cluster of highly shared sequence variants as a technical artifact. According to a later analysis, parvovirus B19, influenza, CMV and Epstein-Barr virus appeared linked to several top co-occurrence clusters. A later analysis found that HLA-associated TCR beta chains were more clonally expanded and had lower generation probabilities than equally common non-associated chains. In vitro tests confirmed that a few of the cytomegalovirus-associated TCR beta chains recognize cytomegalovirus antigens. The 87-base-pair reads could not distinguish some IMGT-functional V segments, including TRBV6-2 and TRBV6-3, so those segments were excluded. In both the original and validation cohorts, the classifier was reported to diagnose cytomegalovirus status with high specificity and sensitivity. The cohort was sequenced for TCR beta chains only, and without alpha or paired-chain data the features that could be detected were limited. In a later analysis, TCR association rates were found to vary across HLA loci, with the most associated TCRs seen for DRB1 alleles and the fewest for HLA-C alleles. At a false discovery rate of 0.05, a later analysis linked 16,000 or so TCR beta sequences to specific HLA alleles. A total of 164 TCR beta chains were listed by the study as associated with cytomegalovirus. A later genetic analysis reported fewer N-insertions in productive TCRs among donors in an Asian-associated ancestry cluster than the approximately 700-donor mean.

As regards this clone: Its specific antigen is unknown. No base quality values were provided; no much bigger clone lies one nucleotide off.

The CDR3 holds 15 amino acids from the cysteine to the phenylalanine. The DNA shown is the 45-base CDR3, in frame from base 1. Sequences GTSNPN (CDR1) and SVGIG (CDR2) are obtained from the germline V gene (reference sequence). From V the trimming removes 1 base and from J it removes 4 bases, while the gene matches leave 5 bases of the junction unaccounted for. The chain uses TRBV30 and TRBJ2-1; TRBD2 agrees with 9 junctional bases. The sequenced material came from PBMCs. The origin of this receptor is a young man in good health and CMV-seropositive. In nucleotide form, the sequence is TGTGCCTGGAGTGATCTAGCGGGGAGGTACAATGAGCAGTTCTTC. This yields the protein CAWSDLAGRYNEQFF.